This TCR beta chain appears in the sequencing data of a study of CD8 T cells in ankylosing spondylitis (TCRdb year 2017). For context, the study as a whole: The study set out to find disease-linked TCR variants by profiling T cell receptor beta repertoires in ankylosing spondylitis patients and healthy donors. Peripheral blood was sampled, and synovial fluid was also collected from ankylosing spondylitis patients. The full study cohort comprised around 23 ankylosing spondylitis patients and over 95 healthy donors.

The sequencer listed for this sample is Illumina HiSeq 2500. TCR beta libraries were prepared by quantitative 5'-RACE with molecular barcodes. Per the original workflow: To identify disease-linked TCR variants, a new computational method was used, one built on a probabilistic model of VDJ rearrangement. The public reads were reprocessed in TCRdb via fastp at Q25 and MiXCR, keeping in-frame beta chains. Rows matching on CDR3 protein sequence are summarized as one entry with the most common DNA and genes. TCRdb assigned the V and J calls; the authors' analysis was not used. The table for this sample lists hundreds of thousands of distinct CDR3 sequences; 9.5% to 15% of them were counted only once. Together, the top ten hold around 6.8% of the sample. The paper's findings and limits, for the study overall: The disease-linked clones showed a CD8+ phenotype and occurred at relatively low frequencies in peripheral blood. Blood from ankylosing spondylitis patients appeared to be characterized by a TCR beta motif made up of fewer than ten highly homologous amino acid variants. Significant enrichment of the disease-linked clones was reported in matched synovial fluid samples from ankylosing spondylitis patients. Some motif variants were previously reported in synovial fluid and blood of reactive arthritis patients, suggesting common disease-initiation mechanisms.

In its sample, this clonotype was seen a few times. Its antigen is still unknown. Base qualities were left out, and no much larger clone turns up one base away. The CDR3, from cysteine to phenylalanine, totals 16 residues. CDR3 DNA is the only sequence kept; it has 48 bases, read in frame from the first base. V and J are truncated by 6 bases and 3 bases respectively, leaving an intervening sequence of 18 bases. The sequencing sample was made of blood, either unsorted or a sorted T cell fraction (not recorded which). This clonotype originated in a male donor with ankylosing spondylitis. In this chain, TRBV12-3 or TRBV12-4 is recombined with TRBJ2-1; TRBD1 is a weak D gene call, 5 bases matching. The CDR3 protein is CASSPIRGAVYNEQFF. Here is the DNA: TGTGCCAGCAGCCCGATAAGGGGCGCCGTCTACAATGAGCAGTTCTTC.